Included here is one T cell receptor beta chain sequence, with context. Its target is unknown. This entry comes from a study of shared clonotypes between healthy human individuals. Study as a whole: The composition of the donors was a couple of women and a few men aged 18 to 49. The study, taken as a whole, reports: Naive subsets tended to show greater estimated richness than memory subsets. Generation probability values for non-shared clonotypes were lower than those for clonotypes shared by all four donors.

TCRdb's table, derived via immunoSEQ multiplex PCR, lists solely in-frame clones and lacks some. The data show some 2.4 million clones, with roughly 93% seen just once and about 0.39% held by the top ten. After removal of 5 bases from V and 2 bases from J, the junction contained 2 bases not matched to a gene. Germline assignment: CDR1 SGHTA and CDR2 FQGNSA. The CDR3 totals 13 residues. Input material: naive CD4+ T cells from PBMCs. The sample's subset: CD45RA+ positively selected. This sequence joins TRBV7-2 and TRBJ2-5, with 7 bases lining up with TRBD1. The origin of this receptor is a man between 18 and 29 years old in good health. Some clones in this sample may be carry-over from other donors' samples. CDR3 coding DNA: TGTGCCAGCAGCCCACAGGGGCAAGAGACCCAGTACTTC. As protein: CASSPQGQETQYF.